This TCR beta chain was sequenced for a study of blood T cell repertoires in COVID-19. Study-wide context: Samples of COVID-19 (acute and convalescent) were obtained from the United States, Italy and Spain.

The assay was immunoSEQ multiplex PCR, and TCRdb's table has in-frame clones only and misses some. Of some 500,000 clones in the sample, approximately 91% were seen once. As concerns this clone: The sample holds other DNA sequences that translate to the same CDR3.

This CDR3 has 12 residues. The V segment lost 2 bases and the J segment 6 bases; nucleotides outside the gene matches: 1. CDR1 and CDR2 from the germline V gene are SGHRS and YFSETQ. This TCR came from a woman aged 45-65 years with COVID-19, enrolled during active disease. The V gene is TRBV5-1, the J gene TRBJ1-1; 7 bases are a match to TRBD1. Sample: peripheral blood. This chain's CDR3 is CASSFTGAEAFF. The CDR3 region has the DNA TGCGCCAGCAGCTTTACAGGGGCTGAAGCTTTCTTT.